The present TCR beta chain was sequenced within a study of CD8 T cells in ankylosing spondylitis. There are 14 residues in the CDR3. From germline, CDR1 is SSHAT and CDR2 FNYEAQ (reference sequence). TCRdb re-derived calls from the 5' RACE reads in MiXCR, one entry per CDR3 protein. The sample includes 100,000 to 150,000 distinct CDR3 sequences, 7% of them seen just once. This clonotype was seen ten or more times. The junction departs from germline at one end; a sequencing error may be responsible. The chain joins TRBV7-7 to TRBJ2-2; the match to TRBD1 covers 8 bases. The sequence came from a male donor with ankylosing spondylitis or in good health (not recorded which). The specimen sequenced was blood, either unsorted or a sorted T cell fraction (not recorded which). CDR3 DNA: TGTGCTAGCAGCACTGACAGGGGCACCGGGGAGCTGTTTTTT. Translation: CASSTDRGTGELFF.